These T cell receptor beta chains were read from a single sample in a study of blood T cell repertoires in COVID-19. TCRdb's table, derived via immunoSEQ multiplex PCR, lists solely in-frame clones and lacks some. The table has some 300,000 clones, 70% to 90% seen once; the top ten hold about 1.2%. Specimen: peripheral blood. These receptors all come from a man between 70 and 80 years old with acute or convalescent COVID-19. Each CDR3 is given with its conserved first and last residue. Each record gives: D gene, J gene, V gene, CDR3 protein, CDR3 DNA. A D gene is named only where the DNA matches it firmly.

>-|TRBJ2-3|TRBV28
CASSHTDTQYF
TGTGCCAGCAGCCATACAGATACGCAGTATTTT
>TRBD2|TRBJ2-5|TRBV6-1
CASSEGQRGVQETQYF
TGTGCCAGCAGTGAAGGTCAGCGGGGGGTCCAAGAGACCCAGTACTTC
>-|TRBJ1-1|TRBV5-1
CASSSEGRNTEAFF
TGCGCCAGCAGCTCGGAGGGTAGGAACACTGAAGCTTTCTTT
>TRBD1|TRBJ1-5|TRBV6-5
CASSRQGAGNQPQHF
TGTGCCAGCAGTCGACAGGGGGCAGGCAATCAGCCCCAGCATTTT
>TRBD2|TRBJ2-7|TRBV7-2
CASSLNLAGRTYEQYF
TGTGCCAGCAGTCTTAATCTAGCGGGGCGAACCTACGAGCAGTACTTC
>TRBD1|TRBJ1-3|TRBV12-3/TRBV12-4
CASRLDRGNTIYF
TGTGCCAGCAGGCTGGACAGGGGAAACACCATATATTTT
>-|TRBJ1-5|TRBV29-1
CSVAPGWNQPQHF
TGCAGCGTGGCCCCAGGGTGGAATCAGCCCCAGCATTTT
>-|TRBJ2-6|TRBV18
CASSLGQGGANVLTF
TGTGCCAGCTCACTGGGACAAGGTGGGGCCAACGTCCTGACTTTC
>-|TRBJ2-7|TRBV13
CASSPSPGEKPYF
TGTGCCAGCAGCCCCTCTCCAGGGGAGAAGCCGTACTTC
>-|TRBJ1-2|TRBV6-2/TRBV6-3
CASSGQGYGYTF
TGTGCCAGCAGCGGCCAGGGCTATGGCTACACCTTC
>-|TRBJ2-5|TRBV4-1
CASSQHGTNQETQYF
TGCGCCAGCAGCCAGCACGGGACAAACCAAGAGACCCAGTACTTC
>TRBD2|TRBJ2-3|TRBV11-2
CASSLGTSGRFGTQYF
TGTGCCAGCAGCTTAGGGACTAGCGGGAGGTTCGGTACGCAGTATTTT